The next 25 T cell receptor beta chains were all read from a single sample in a study of beta chain features in type 1 diabetes. The entirety of the isolated RNA underwent reverse transcription, so expressed TCRB transcripts were sequenced. Profiling relied on immunoSEQ multiplex PCR, and the TCRdb table lists in-frame clones only, not all of them. The profile shows a few hundred thousand clones, less than 35% of them singletons. Sequencing was performed on central memory CD4+ T cells from blood. The origin of the receptors is a man aged 30 to 39 in good health.

This clone occurred a few times. The chain recombines TRBV10-2 with TRBJ2-1, with 13 nucleotides matching TRBD2. The germline V gene has CDR1 WSHSY and CDR2 SAAADI. The CDR3 covers 14 residues. Trimming at V came to 7 bases and at J to 7 bases, leaving 4 bases not matched to a gene. The CDR3 region is CASILAGGRNEQFF. CDR3 nucleotides: TGCGCCAGCATACTAGCGGGGGGGCGAAATGAGCAGTTCTTC.

This clone was seen only a few times. A junction boundary mismatches the germline segment, possibly from a read error. The V gene is TRBV28, the J gene TRBJ2-3; D call uncertain. CDR3 length: 12 residues. The germline CDR1 and CDR2 sequences are MDHEN and SYDVKM. Here the CDR3 DNA reads TGTGCCAGCAAGGATAGCACCGATACGCAGTATTTT. It yields the protein CASKDSTDTQYF.

This clone has a handful of counts. The gene calls are TRBV7-6 and TRBJ2-3; TRBD2 might be the D (5 bases). The CDR3 contains 14 residues. CDR1 is SGHVS, CDR2 FNYEAQ, per germline. V lost 6 bases and J 0 bases, leaving 10 bases between the germline ends. CDR3 sequence reads: CASSSGSSTDTQYF. The CDR3 nucleotides read TGTGCCAGCAGTTCGGGAAGCAGCACAGATACGCAGTATTTT.

V gene TRBV6-6 combines with J gene TRBJ2-2; 8 bases are a match to TRBD2. This CDR3 is 15 amino acids long. V lost 2 bases to trimming and J lost 6 bases; unmatched junction nucleotides: 5. Germline V gene sequence: CDR1 MNHNY, CDR2 SVGAGI (reference sequence). The CDR3 DNA is TGTGCCAGCAGTTACAGCCGGGAGGGCCCCGGGGAGCTGTTTTTT. Translation gives CASSYSREGPGELFF.

In regard to this clone: A single base separates this from a much larger clone, so it may be a read error. CDR3 region: CASSDGKGVGGYTF. CDR3 DNA: TGTGCCAGCAGTGACGGGAAGGGGGTAGGCGGCTACACCTTC. This rearrangement joins TRBV7-9 to TRBJ1-2; D may be TRBD1 (6 bases). Germline CDR1 SEHNR, CDR2 FQNEAQ (reference sequence). With 6 bases removed from V and 8 bases from J, the gap between germline ends came to 19 bases. This CDR3 spans 14 amino acids. The full variable domain, completed using reference TRBV7-9 and TRBJ1-2, is DTGVSQNPRHKITKRGQNVTFRCDPISEHNRLYWYRQTLGQGPEFLTYFQNEAQLEKSRLLSDRFSAERPKGSFSTLEIQRTEQGDSAMYLCASSDGKGVGGYTFGSGTRLTVV.

This clone has more than one count but fewer than ten. The chain links TRBV29-1 to TRBJ2-3; 11 bases map to TRBD2. Germline CDR1 and CDR2: SQVTM and ANQGSEA. J gave up 1 base and V 5 bases, and 17 bases lay outside the gene matches. The CDR3 is made up of 19 amino acids. In DNA, the CDR3 is TGCAGCGTTCAAAACCGCATCTACGGGACTAGCGGAGGCACAGATACGCAGTATTTT. It translates to CSVQNRIYGTSGGTDTQYF.

The chain uses TRBV5-4 and TRBJ1-2; TRBD1 matches 7 bases. The CDR3 spans 13 residues. V lost 6 bases and J lost 2; bases outside the gene matches: 4. CDR1 and CDR2 (germline): SGHNT, YYREEE (reference sequence). CDR3 in amino acids: CASTSRGNYGYTF. CDR3 nucleotides: TGTGCCAGCACCTCCAGGGGGAACTATGGCTACACCTTC. The whole variable domain, remainder taken from reference TRBV5-4 and TRBJ1-2, is ETGVTQSPTHLIKTRGQQVTLRCSSQSGHNTVSWYQQALGQGPQFIFQYYREEENGRGNFPPRFSGLQFPNYSSELNVNALELDDSALYLCASTSRGNYGYTFGSGTRLTVV.

The V and J genes are TRBV7-2 and TRBJ2-1; 12 positions match TRBD2. Germline V CDR1 and CDR2: SGHTA, FQGNSA. CDR3 length: 16 residues. The ends lost 3 bases at V and 4 bases at J; junction bases unmatched: 4. The CDR3 loop reads CASSFGLAGMYNEQFF. In DNA form, the CDR3 reads TGTGCCAGCAGCTTCGGACTAGCGGGAATGTACAATGAGCAGTTCTTC.

The rearrangement uses TRBV6-1 and TRBJ2-7, with 7 bases identical to TRBD1. The junction had 12 bases not matched to a gene; V was cut back by 10 bases and J by 3 bases. Germline lookup yields CDR1 MNHNS and CDR2 SASEGT. This CDR3 contains 14 residues. The CDR3 DNA reads TGTGCCACCCGGGACAGCACTAGATTCTACGAGCAGTACTTC. This translates into CATRDSTRFYEQYF.

The chain employs TRBV20-1 and TRBJ2-3; no definite D call. There are 11 residues in the CDR3. V was clipped by 7 bases and J by 6 bases, with 11 bases between them. Germline V gives CDR1 DFQATT, CDR2 SNEGSKA (reference sequence). The CDR3 sequence is CSVPSYDTQYF. CDR3 DNA sequence: TGCAGTGTTCCGAGCTATGATACGCAGTATTTT.

This chain connects TRBV7-2 to TRBJ1-1; D unclear. Trimming took 0 bases from V and 2 from J, leaving 7 bases between them. The V gene's germline CDR1 is SGHTA and CDR2 FQGNSA. The CDR3 runs to 14 residues. This CDR3 reads CASSLATGNTEAFF. CDR3 nucleotides: TGTGCCAGCAGCTTAGCGACGGGCAACACTGAAGCTTTCTTT.

The chain uses TRBV6-5 and TRBJ1-1; 7 positions agree with TRBD1. The V gene's germline CDR1 is MNHEY and CDR2 SVGAGI. The CDR3 is 13 residues long. Trimming removed 6 bases from V and 4 bases from J; junction bases left unmatched: 5. The CDR3 here is CASRRQGLTEAFF. CDR3 sequence (DNA): TGTGCCAGCAGAAGACAGGGACTCACTGAAGCTTTCTTT.

The chain combines TRBV29-1 with TRBJ2-7, with 10 bases identical to TRBD2. The CDR3 sequence is 16 residues long. The V gene's germline CDR1 is SQVTM and CDR2 ANQGSEA. With V trimmed by 4 bases and J by 0 bases, 9 bases remained unmatched. CDR3 protein: CSVVPSGSQGSYEQYF. The CDR3 DNA follows: TGCAGCGTTGTACCTAGCGGGAGCCAAGGCTCCTACGAGCAGTACTTC.

The chain uses TRBV30 and TRBJ1-1; 7 bases align to TRBD1. The CDR3 extends over 19 amino acids. The germline V gene encodes CDR1 GTSNPN and CDR2 SVGIG (reference sequence). Germline trimming cut 4 bases from V and 0 bases from J; bases unmatched to any gene: 20. The CDR3 loop reads CAWTTKRGYRGEMNTEAFF. CDR3 sequence (DNA): TGTGCCTGGACCACTAAAAGGGGATACAGGGGCGAGATGAACACTGAAGCTTTCTTT.

This clone was detected a few times. The chain is built from TRBV10-3 and TRBJ2-1; 7 nucleotides line up with TRBD1. Germline V CDR1 and CDR2: ENHRY, SYGVKD. Trimming cost V 4 bases and J 5 bases; bases outside gene matches: 2. This CDR3 has 13 amino acids. CDR3 in DNA: TGTGCCATCAGTGGGCAGGGGGACAATGAGCAGTTCTTC. Protein product: CAISGQGDNEQFF.

This clone occurred a few times. The CDR3 region is CSVGSGTMNIQYF. The CDR3 nucleotides are TGCAGCGTTGGGTCCGGGACGATGAACATTCAGTACTTC. The genes are TRBV29-1 and TRBJ2-4; the D call may be TRBD1 or TRBD2 (5 bases each). CDR1 is SQVTM, CDR2 ANQGSEA, per germline. The CDR3 is 13 amino acids. The germline V and J ends were trimmed by 4 bases and 7 bases, with 14 bases remaining between them.

The CDR3 here is CASRTPLREKLFF. CDR3 DNA sequence: TGTGCCAGCAGGACCCCCCTCAGAGAAAAACTGTTTTTT. The chain has TRBV6-4 and TRBJ1-4; D gene uncertain. This CDR3 comprises 13 residues. Trimming cost V 6 bases and J 8 bases, with 13 bases left between them. Germline values: CDR1 MRHNA, CDR2 SNTAGT.

This clone was counted between two and nine times. The sample contains more than one DNA sequence encoding this CDR3. The V and J genes are TRBV7-2 and TRBJ2-1; 13 bases are a match to TRBD2. Germline V gene data show CDR1 as SGHTA and CDR2 as FQGNSA. The J segment lost 5 bases and the V segment lost 0 bases, leaving 1 base of the junction unmatched. This CDR3 contains 16 residues. The CDR3 loop is CASSLALAGGHNEQFF. In nucleotides, the CDR3 is TGTGCCAGCAGCTTAGCACTAGCGGGGGGGCACAATGAGCAGTTCTTC.

This clone showed up just a few times. The rearrangement joins TRBV15 to TRBJ1-5; D is possibly TRBD1 (6 bases). Looked up from germline, CDR1 is LNHNV and CDR2 is YYDKDF (reference sequence). CDR3 length equals 15 residues. Trimming stripped 5 bases from V and 2 bases from J, with 13 bases between. CDR3 in DNA: TGTGCCACCAGCGACAGGTCTTCTGGCAATCAGCCCCAGCATTTT. Its translation: CATSDRSSGNQPQHF.

The table lists this clone with many counts. The J gene is TRBJ2-1, the V gene TRBV19; tentative D call: TRBD2 (5 bases). V gave up 4 bases and J gave up 5 bases, with 15 bases separating them. The CDR3 consists of 15 residues. Germline CDR1 reads LNHDA; CDR2 reads SQIVND (reference sequence). CDR3 residues: CASSTRGNGNNEQFF. The CDR3 coding sequence is TGTGCCAGTAGTACCCGGGGAAACGGGAACAATGAGCAGTTCTTC.

This clone showed up just a few times. The rearrangement uses TRBV10-3 and TRBJ2-5, with 9 nucleotides matching TRBD1. The junction had 3 bases not matched to a gene; V was cut back by 6 bases and J by 4 bases. CDR1 and CDR2 (germline): ENHRY, SYGVKD. The CDR3 covers 13 residues. This CDR3 is CAIRRQGGETQYF. The CDR3, as DNA: TGTGCCATCAGAAGACAGGGGGGAGAGACCCAGTACTTC.

The CDR3 DNA follows: TGCACCAGCAGCTTCCCCTACGAGCAGTACTTC. Its translation is CTSSFPYEQYF. The V and J genes are TRBV1 and TRBJ2-7. TRBV1 is classified as a pseudogene. The CDR3 has 11 residues.

A word on this clone: At the DNA level, this CDR3 is encoded by other sequences in the same sample as well. This sequence joins TRBV9 and TRBJ2-3; D gene uncertain. The CDR3 has 15 amino acids. V was cut by 0 bases and J by 0 bases, with 8 bases left in between. CDR1 SGDLS and CDR2 YYNGEE come from the germline V gene. DNA of the CDR3: TGTGCCAGCAGCGTAGGCAGGCCTAGCACAGATACGCAGTATTTT. Protein product: CASSVGRPSTDTQYF.

V and J are TRBV29-1 and TRBJ2-7, with 13 nucleotides matching TRBD2. CDR3 length: 14 amino acids. CDR1 and CDR2 from the germline V gene are SQVTM and ANQGSEA. V shed 4 bases, J shed 2 bases, and the junction held 2 bases outside the gene matches. The chain's CDR3 is CSVVGTSGAYEQYF. Here the CDR3 DNA reads TGCAGCGTTGTCGGGACTAGCGGGGCCTACGAGCAGTACTTC.

The table lists this clone with a few counts. The sample contains more than one DNA sequence encoding this CDR3. This chain connects TRBV7-9 to TRBJ2-7; the D gene is possibly TRBD2 (6 bases). This CDR3 is built from 13 residues. V lost 0 bases and J 3 bases, leaving 6 bases between the germline ends. Germline CDR1 SEHNR, CDR2 FQNEAQ (reference sequence). The CDR3 spells CASSLAGGYEQYF. In DNA form, the CDR3 reads TGTGCCAGCAGCTTAGCCGGGGGCTACGAGCAGTACTTC.